Listed here are 19 T cell receptor beta chains from one sample, sequenced in a study of low-dose radiotherapy and immunotherapy resistance in tumors. Time point given: after trial treatment. Documented treatment: LDRT plus nivolumab, ipilimumab, low-dose cyclophosphamide and aspirin (RACIN trial). Primers used for first-strand cDNA, a TRAV- and TRBV-specific set, covered both alpha and beta chains. TCRs underwent roughly 19 PCR cycles of amplification with a constant-region primer and V-primer adapter. One entry per CDR3 protein, called by TCRdb with MiXCR from the reads. This sample has tens of thousands of distinct CDR3 sequences; 20% to 25% occur once, and the top ten carry 13%. Sample: PBMCs, taken after low-dose radiotherapy plus immunotherapy. Receptors were obtained from a female donor with ovarian cancer.

In this sample, this clonotype turned up many times. The rearrangement joins TRBV20-1 to TRBJ2-1; 12 bases agree with TRBD2. With V trimmed by 0 bases and J by 10 bases, 7 bases remained unmatched. Germline V gives CDR1 DFQATT, CDR2 SNEGSKA (reference sequence). This CDR3 spans 15 amino acids. CDR3 coding DNA: TGCAGTGCTAGAGATCCCCTAGCGGGGGGGCCGGAGCAGTTCTTC. This encodes CSARDPLAGGPEQFF.

Of note for this clonotype: This sequence is one base from a far larger clone and is likely a read error. The V and J genes are TRBV6-6 and TRBJ2-6, with D unresolved. The CDR3 covers 15 residues. Germline CDR1 is MNHNY and CDR2 is SVGAGI (reference sequence). CDR3 nucleotides: TGTACCAGCAGCTTAGTCTATGCTGGGGCCAACGTCCTGACTTTC. Its protein product is CTSSLVYAGANVLTF.

V and J are TRBV6-5 and TRBJ1-1; the D gene is possibly TRBD1 (5 bases). The V end was cut by 4 bases, the J end by 6 bases, with 15 bases between. CDR3 length: 14 amino acids. Germline assignment: CDR1 MNHEY and CDR2 SVGAGI. In DNA, the CDR3 is TGTGCCAGCAGTTCCTTAGGGACGGGATCTGAAGCTTTCTTT. Translation: CASSSLGTGSEAFF.

This clonotype was recorded many times. The V and J genes are TRBV5-3 and TRBJ2-5; tentative D call: TRBD1 (5 bases). TRBV5-3 is treated as an ORF (open reading frame) with a function not yet certain. The CDR3 contains 16 residues. Trimming stripped 8 bases from V and 4 bases from J, with 24 bases between. The CDR3 DNA is TGTGCCAGCAGCCCTGCCCGAGCAGGGTCTTCAGAGACCCAGTACTTC. Encoded protein: CASSPARAGSSETQYF.

About this clonotype: A read error is the likely source, as a far larger clone sits one nucleotide away. The gene calls are TRBV6-2 or TRBV6-3 and TRBJ1-2; TRBD1 is a possible D gene (5 bases). This CDR3 is 14 amino acids long. The germline V gene encodes CDR1 MNHEY and CDR2 SVGEGT. CDR3 DNA: TGTGCCAGCAGCCGCGCGGGGGGGGATTATGGCCACACCTTC. It codes for CASSRAGGDYGHTF.

The chain joins TRBV9 to TRBJ2-7; TRBD2 agrees at 7 bases. The CDR3 is 16 residues long. The J segment lost 3 bases and the V segment lost 0 bases, leaving 9 bases of the junction unmatched. CDR1 and CDR2 from the germline V gene are SGDLS and YYNGEE. CDR3 in amino acids: CASSVAVQAGHYEQYF. Here the CDR3 DNA reads TGTGCCAGCAGCGTAGCTGTACAAGCGGGGCACTACGAGCAGTACTTC.

J is TRBJ2-3 and V is TRBV3-1, with D perhaps given as TRBD1 or TRBD2 (6 bases each). This CDR3 region has 17 residues. Germline CDR1 LGHDT, CDR2 YNNKEL (reference sequence). V was trimmed by 2 bases and J by 0 bases, leaving 15 bases between them. CDR3: CASSQKKGGASTDTQYF. As DNA, the CDR3 is TGTGCCAGCAGCCAAAAAAAGGGGGGCGCGAGCACAGATACGCAGTATTTT.

This clonotype has at least ten counts. The CDR3 protein is CASRVRRNQPQHF. In DNA form, the CDR3 reads TGTGCCAGCCGTGTAAGGCGCAATCAGCCCCAGCATTTT. The rearrangement joins TRBV6-2 or TRBV6-3 to TRBJ1-5; D is unresolved. The CDR3 totals 13 residues. Germline CDR1 and CDR2: MNHEY and SVGEGT. Trimming cost V 8 bases and J 2 bases, with 10 bases left between them.

This clonotype has ten or more counts. V is TRBV6-2 or TRBV6-3 and J is TRBJ2-2; D gene unclear. CDR1 is MNHEY and CDR2 is SVGEGT in the germline V gene. V was cut by 5 bases and J by 6 bases, with 13 bases left in between. This CDR3 is 14 amino acids long. The CDR3 nucleotides read TGTGCCAGCAGTGAAACAATAGGGTCCGGGGAGCTGTTTTTT. This codes for CASSETIGSGELFF.

The sample holds many counts of this clonotype. CDR3 residues: CASSVDGRGAGQTQYF. The CDR3, as DNA: TGTGCCAGCAGCGTAGATGGAAGAGGCGCGGGACAGACCCAGTACTTC. The rearrangement links TRBV9 to TRBJ2-5, with D possibly matching TRBD2 (6 bases). Per germline, CDR1 SGDLS and CDR2 YYNGEE. Trimming cost V 0 bases and J 6 bases, with 18 bases left between them. CDR3 length equals 16 residues.

The table lists this clonotype with many counts. CDR3 protein: CASSLGVGQETQYF. CDR3 coding DNA: TGTGCCAGCAGCTTAGGGGTGGGCCAAGAGACCCAGTACTTC. The chain links TRBV11-3 to TRBJ2-5; D unclear. CDR1 and CDR2 from the germline V gene are SGHNT and YENEEA. The CDR3 spans 14 residues. The ends were cut back, 1 base at V and 1 base at J, with 7 bases in the middle.

This clonotype was recorded many times. The V call is TRBV5-8, the J call TRBJ1-5; maybe TRBD1 (5 bases). V lost 1 base, J lost 1 base, and 9 bases lay in between. The CDR3 has 15 amino acids. The V gene's germline CDR1 is SGHTS and CDR2 YDEGEE. CDR3 nucleotides: TGTGCCAGCAGCTTGATTGGGGCGAGCAATCAGCCCCAGCATTTT. Its protein product is CASSLIGASNQPQHF.

In its sample, this clonotype was seen many times. The DNA for the CDR3 is TGCAGTGCCCTCGGACGTTACGAGCAGTACTTC. Amino acids: CSALGRYEQYF. The chain joins TRBV20-1 to TRBJ2-7; D is undetermined. The CDR3 covers 11 residues. Germline V lookup: CDR1 DFQATT, CDR2 SNEGSKA (reference sequence). V gave up 6 bases and J gave up 4 bases, with 10 bases separating them.

This clonotype was seen many times. V and J are TRBV24-1 and TRBJ2-1, with TRBD2 matching over 9 bases. In germline, CDR1 is KGHDR, CDR2 SFDVKD. The J segment lost 6 bases and the V segment lost 10 bases, leaving 9 bases of the junction unmatched. The CDR3 has 14 residues. The CDR3 here is CATTAGGPANEQFF. In nucleotides, the CDR3 is TGTGCCACGACGGCGGGAGGGCCCGCCAATGAGCAGTTCTTC.

This clonotype was recorded at least ten times. The rearrangement links TRBV12-3 or TRBV12-4 to TRBJ2-1; 11 bases match TRBD2. V dropped 4 bases and J dropped 0; count of bases not matched to a gene: 5. The CDR3 length is 17 residues. CDR3 in DNA: TGTGCCAGCAGTTCCCCCGGACTAGCGGGCTCCTACAATGAGCAGTTCTTC. Encoded protein: CASSSPGLAGSYNEQFF.

This clonotype has at least ten counts. The chain uses TRBV29-1 and TRBJ2-1; possible D gene TRBD1, 6 bases. Germline V CDR1 and CDR2: SQVTM, ANQGSEA. The CDR3 spans 16 residues. V lost 0 bases to trimming and J lost 0 bases, with 12 bases between them. CDR3 in DNA: TGCAGCGTTGAAGAAGGGGGTAGCCGCTCCTACAATGAGCAGTTCTTC. Translation: CSVEEGGSRSYNEQFF.

At least ten counts were recorded for this clonotype. The V call is TRBV27, the J call TRBJ2-1, with 8 bases that match TRBD1. V dropped 5 bases and J dropped 6; count of bases not matched to a gene: 12. The germline V gene has CDR1 MNHEY and CDR2 SMNVEV (reference sequence). The CDR3 is 16 residues long. CDR3 loop: CASSPTRLGQGNEQFF. The CDR3 region has the DNA TGTGCCAGCAGTCCCACGCGTCTCGGACAGGGCAATGAGCAGTTCTTC.

The chain combines TRBV28 with TRBJ2-7; a possible D gene is TRBD2 (6 bases). Between the trimmed V and J ends, which lost 3 bases and 4 bases, there was a span of 13 bases. Germline CDR1 reads MDHEN; CDR2 reads SYDVKM. CDR3 length: 14 residues. The CDR3 DNA reads TGTGCCAGCAGTTTCACCGGGAGTATGTACGAGCAGTACTTC. This codes for CASSFTGSMYEQYF.

This clonotype was recorded at least ten times. The V gene is TRBV7-9, the J gene TRBJ1-1; D unresolved. V lost 0 bases and J lost 5, with 10 bases in between. CDR1 is SEHNR, CDR2 FQNEAQ, per germline (reference sequence). The length of the CDR3 is 14 residues. The DNA of the CDR3 is TGTGCCAGCAGCTTAGCAGGGATAAAAACTGAAGCTTTCTTT. Encoded protein: CASSLAGIKTEAFF.